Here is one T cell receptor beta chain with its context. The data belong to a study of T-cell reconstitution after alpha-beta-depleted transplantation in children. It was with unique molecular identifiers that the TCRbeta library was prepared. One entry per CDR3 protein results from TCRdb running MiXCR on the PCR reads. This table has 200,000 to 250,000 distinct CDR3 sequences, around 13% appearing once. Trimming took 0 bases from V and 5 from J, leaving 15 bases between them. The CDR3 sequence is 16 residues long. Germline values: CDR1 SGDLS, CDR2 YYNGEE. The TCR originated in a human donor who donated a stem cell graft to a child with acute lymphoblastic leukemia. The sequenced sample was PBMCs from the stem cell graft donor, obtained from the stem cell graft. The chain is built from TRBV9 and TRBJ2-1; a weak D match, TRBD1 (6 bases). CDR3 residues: CASSVGFGTLNNEQFF. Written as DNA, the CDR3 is TGTGCCAGCAGCGTAGGGTTTGGGACACTAAACAATGAGCAGTTCTTC. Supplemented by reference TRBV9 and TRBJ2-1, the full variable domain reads DSGVTQTPKHLITATGQRVTLRCSPRSGDLSVYWYQQSLDQGLQFLIQYYNGEERAKGNILERFSAQQFPDLHSELNLSSLELGDSALYFCASSVGFGTLNNEQFFGPGTRLTVL.